This T cell receptor (beta chain) came from a study of T cell changes during pregnancy in multiple sclerosis. Germline loops: CDR1 MNHEY, CDR2 SMNVEV (reference sequence). This CDR3 has 15 amino acids. Trimming pared 4 bases from V and 0 bases from J, leaving 10 bases between. The method was immunoSEQ multiplex PCR; TCRdb's version includes in-frame clones alone and lacks a portion of them. The table lists 68,000 or so clones, 75% to 95% of them singletons. This clone is a singleton in its sample. The receptor comes from a female donor with multiple sclerosis, enrolled in a pregnancy study. The chain joins TRBV27 to TRBJ2-1, with D uncertain. The sequenced sample was peripheral blood, obtained in the second trimester of pregnancy. CDR3 loop: CASSSLESSYNEQFF. CDR3 sequence (DNA): TGTGCCAGCAGTTCCCTAGAGAGCTCCTACAATGAGCAGTTCTTC.